These T cell receptor beta chains were read from a single sample in a study of T-cell reconstitution after alpha-beta-depleted transplantation in children. MiXCR, applied by TCRdb to the PCR reads, yields one record per CDR3 protein. The table records 380,000 or so distinct CDR3 sequences, 10% to 15% of them present only once. The source was PBMCs, collected from the stem cell graft. The receptors were sampled from a human donor who donated a stem cell graft to a child with Fanconi anemia. CDR3s include the opening cysteine and the closing phenylalanine or tryptophan. D genes are given only for firm matches. Where a row states a size, it is once, few, many or the class of an expanded clone; other rows omit it.

J gene	CDR3 length	V gene	D gene	clone size	CDR3 DNA	CDR3 protein
TRBJ1-2	15	TRBV15	-	-	TGTGCCACCAGCAGAGTGGGAGGTAGCAGCTATGGCTACACCTTC	CATSRVGGSSYGYTF
TRBJ2-5	15	TRBV5-1	-	-	TGCGCCAGCAGCTTGACTCCGGCCATCGGCGGGACCCAGTACTTC	CASSLTPAIGGTQYF
TRBJ2-5	13	TRBV7-2	-	-	TGTGCCAGCAGCACCCGTAGACCAGAGACCCAGTACTTC	CASSTRRPETQYF
TRBJ2-2	16	TRBV3-1	-	-	TGTGCCAGCAGCCATTCCCAAAGAGGCGGGACCGGGGAGCTGTTTTTT	CASSHSQRGGTGELFF
TRBJ2-1	13	TRBV11-3	-	many	TGTGCCAGCAAAGGGGGGGCCAACAATGAGCAGTTCTTC	CASKGGANNEQFF
TRBJ1-1	12	TRBV12-3/TRBV12-4	-	many	TGTGCCAGTTCCAGGAGGAGCACTGAAGCTTTCTTT	CASSRRSTEAFF
TRBJ2-1	13	TRBV5-6	-	-	TGTGCCAGCAGCTTTTTTAGGGCGGATGAGCAGTTCTTC	CASSFFRADEQFF
TRBJ2-1	13	TRBV6-2/TRBV6-3	-	few	TGTGCCAGCACCCTGAGCTCCTACAATGAGCAGTTCTTC	CASTLSSYNEQFF
TRBJ2-7	12	TRBV13	-	-	TGTGTCAGCAGCTTAGTGGGAGACGAGCAGTACTTC	CVSSLVGDEQYF
TRBJ1-1	17	TRBV7-6	TRBD1	-	TGTGCCAGCAGCTTAGTGGCGGCAGGGGGTATGAACACTGAAGCTTTCTTT	CASSLVAAGGMNTEAFF
TRBJ1-5	15	TRBV28	-	few	TGTGCCAGCAGCCCATTTCGGGAGAGCAATCAGCCCCAGCATTTT	CASSPFRESNQPQHF
TRBJ2-4	17	TRBV12-3/TRBV12-4	TRBD1	many	TGTGCCAGCACCATCGGGACAGGGTCAGCAGCCAAAAACATTCAGTACTTC	CASTIGTGSAAKNIQYF
TRBJ1-5	14	TRBV6-5	-	-	TGTGCCAGCAGTCGACACGATAGCAATCAGCCCCAGCATTTT	CASSRHDSNQPQHF
TRBJ2-3	17	TRBV6-1	TRBD2	-	TGTGCCAGCAGTGACAGGTTTGGACTAGCGGGTTCAGATACGCAGTATTTT	CASSDRFGLAGSDTQYF
TRBJ1-1	15	TRBV6-1	TRBD1	-	TGTGCCAGCAGAAGGACAGGGGGCATGGGAACTGAAGCTTTCTTT	CASRRTGGMGTEAFF
TRBJ2-3	14	TRBV12-5	TRBD1	many	TGTGCTAGTGGTCTCTGGGACAGGCCAGATACGCAGTATTTT	CASGLWDRPDTQYF
TRBJ2-1	13	TRBV7-2	-	many	TGTGCCAGCAGCCAGACAGTTTACAATGAGCAGTTCTTC	CASSQTVYNEQFF
TRBJ2-3	15	TRBV9	-	many	TGTGCCAGCAGCGTCCTGCTAGGGGGCACAGATACGCAGTATTTT	CASSVLLGGTDTQYF
TRBJ1-2	11	TRBV18	-	many	TGTGCCAGCTCACCGAAGGATGGCTACACCTTC	CASSPKDGYTF
TRBJ2-5	13	TRBV12-3/TRBV12-4	-	few	TGTGCCAGCAGGAGTAGCGTGGGGGAGACCCAGTACTTC	CASRSSVGETQYF
TRBJ1-3	12	TRBV5-4	-	few	TGTGCCAGCAGCTGGGATGGAAACACCATATATTTT	CASSWDGNTIYF
TRBJ1-5	15	TRBV20-1	TRBD1	-	TGCAGTGCCGTTACAGGGGGCCGCCGGAATCAGCCCCAGCATTTT	CSAVTGGRRNQPQHF
TRBJ1-1	13	TRBV12-3/TRBV12-4	-	many	TGTGCCAGCAGTCCTCCGGGGCACACTGAAGCTTTCTTT	CASSPPGHTEAFF
TRBJ2-2	14	TRBV15	-	many	TGTGCCACCAGCATGGAGGGATTCACCGGGGAGCTGTTTTTT	CATSMEGFTGELFF
TRBJ1-2	17	TRBV18	-	-	TGTGCCAGCTCACCTAACAGGTTTATATCGGAGACGGATGGCTACACCTTC	CASSPNRFISETDGYTF
TRBJ2-2	16	TRBV11-1	-	-	TGTGCCAGCAGCCGGGCCCCGGACAGTTACACCGGGGAGCTGTTTTTT	CASSRAPDSYTGELFF
TRBJ2-2	12	TRBV5-1	-	few	TGCGCCAGCATGGAAAACTTCGGGGAGCTGTTTTTT	CASMENFGELFF
TRBJ1-2	15	TRBV5-6	-	once	TGTGCCAGCGCCACTATGGGTCAGGCGATATATGGCTACACCTTC	CASATMGQAIYGYTF
TRBJ1-1	13	TRBV28	-	few	TGTGCCAGCAGTTGGGTGTCAGGGAGTGAAGCTTTCTTT	CASSWVSGSEAFF
TRBJ2-1	16	TRBV10-2	TRBD2	few	TGCGCCAGCAGTGGGTTCGGGGGGAGCTCCTACAATGAGCAGTTCTTC	CASSGFGGSSYNEQFF
TRBJ2-3	16	TRBV7-9	-	few	TGTGCCAGCAGCTTAGGAGTTCGAACTAGCACAGATACGCAGTATTTT	CASSLGVRTSTDTQYF
TRBJ2-2	18	TRBV18	-	few	TGTGCCAGCTCACCACCGACTTCCGGCAGGGGAAATACCGGGGAGCTGTTTTTT	CASSPPTSGRGNTGELFF
TRBJ1-2	14	TRBV2	-	-	TGTGCCAGCAGCCCTGGGACCGCGTCCTATGGCTACACCTTC	CASSPGTASYGYTF
TRBJ1-1	18	TRBV18	TRBD1	-	TGTGCCAGCTCACTCAATCCCGTTACAGGGGTCCTGAACACTGAAGCTTTCTTT	CASSLNPVTGVLNTEAFF
TRBJ2-2	14	TRBV3-1	-	many	TGTGCCAGCAGCCAAGTCCAGAACACCGGGGAGCTGTTTTTT	CASSQVQNTGELFF
TRBJ2-1	15	TRBV4-3	TRBD1	few	TGCGCCAGCAGCCAAGACGGGGACAGTGACAATGAGCAGTTCTTC	CASSQDGDSDNEQFF
TRBJ1-6	13	TRBV2	-	few	TGTGCCAGCAGTGAAATTTGGGGTTCACCCCTCCACTTT	CASSEIWGSPLHF
TRBJ2-1	16	TRBV4-3	TRBD1	few	TGCGCCAGCAGCAAATGGGACAGCAACTCCTACAATGAGCAGTTCTTC	CASSKWDSNSYNEQFF
TRBJ1-1	14	TRBV19	-	many	TGTGCCAGCAGTTCCGGAGGGCTGAACACTGAAGCTTTCTTT	CASSSGGLNTEAFF